This TCR beta chain comes out of a study of blood T cell repertoires in COVID-19. Study at large: Researchers got acute and convalescent COVID-19 samples from the United States, Italy and Spain. PBMCs, B-cell-depleted T cells, or T cells were the source of the cDNA or gDNA that made up the material.

V was cut by 4 bases and J by 0 bases, with 9 bases left in between. Germline V gene data show CDR1 as LNHDA and CDR2 as SQIVND (reference sequence). CDR3 length: 14 amino acids. Original processing notes: Quantification of nucleated cells was approximated via reference gene primer amplification. Only in-frame clones appear in the TCRdb table, and some are missing; sequencing was by immunoSEQ multiplex PCR. The V and J calls and clone size are taken from that table; D and trimming were inferred from the DNA. The sample shows about 40,000 clones, more than 75% of them seen only once. The TCR originated in a man over 45 with active or convalescent COVID-19. Input material: peripheral blood. This sequence joins TRBV19 and TRBJ1-1; no clear D. The CDR3 loop is CASSNAGLNTEAFF. As DNA, the CDR3 is TGTGCCAGTAGTAATGCCGGGTTGAACACTGAAGCTTTCTTT.